This TCR beta chain was captured by sequencing in a study of cytomegalovirus exposure and HLA in healthy donors. Study conclusions and caveats: When the data were analyzed later, several of the most significant clusters appeared to be linked to common viral pathogens. The study put 150 or so TCR beta chains on its list as cytomegalovirus-associated. A few V segments could not be told apart, such as TRBV6-2 and TRBV6-3, and were left out. With later analysis, a missense DCLRE1C variant became linked to TCR beta V- and J-gene trimming.

The PCR used 60 Vbeta and 13 Jbeta primers. Only in-frame clones appear in the TCRdb table, and some are missing; sequencing was by immunoSEQ multiplex PCR. This table holds some 150,000 clones, about four fifths found once. CDR1 and CDR2 from the germline V gene are LNHDA and SQIVND (reference sequence). This CDR3 region has 13 residues. The J segment lost 9 bases and the V segment lost 3 bases, leaving 4 bases of the junction unmatched. Concerning this clone itself: Its antigen remains unidentified.

The V and J genes are TRBV19 and TRBJ2-1, with 8 bases lining up with TRBD1. The material sequenced was PBMCs. This TCR was recovered from a male donor in good health and CMV-seronegative. The CDR3 protein is CASSMGDRGEQFF. Written as DNA, the CDR3 is TGTGCCAGTAGTATGGGAGACAGGGGTGAGCAGTTCTTC.